A selection of T cell receptor beta chains follows, all from one sample in a study of Ad26.COV2.S vaccination and SARS-CoV-2 variants. Data came from immunoSEQ multiplex PCR; TCRdb stores just in-frame clones and leaves some out. The data hold roughly 100,000 clones, with around 80% observed a single time. The specimen comprised peripheral blood, sampled after recovery from COVID-19. All receptors come from a human donor who had recovered from COVID-19. The CDR3 runs from the conserved cysteine through the conserved F or W. Fields, in order: D gene, CDR3 length, V gene, CDR3 protein. The D gene is left open where the match is weak.

>TRBD1|13|TRBV12-3/TRBV12-4
CASSFGTGGEQYF
>-|13|TRBV4-3
CASSQAAGETQYF
>-|15|TRBV7-9
CASSLANLPTDTQYF
>-|14|TRBV5-6
CASTVGTRTDTQYF
>-|13|TRBV6-4
CASSANSNQPQHF
>-|14|TRBV5-1
CASSLGRGRETQYF
>-|16|TRBV11-2
CASSLPDVYRDGEQYF
>TRBD1|15|TRBV5-1
CASSYSGTGGETQYF
>TRBD1|14|TRBV29-1
CSVGRQGASNEQFF
>-|16|TRBV19
CASSNEGGGPRDEQYF
>-|14|TRBV5-1
CASSGGSTNSPLHF
>TRBD1|14|TRBV6-5
CASSKRTGANEQFF
>-|15|TRBV1
CTSSPYPLGYKTQYF
>-|14|TRBV5-4
CAVSRGGSTDTQYF
>-|15|TRBV7-6
CASSLGAGAQETQYF
>-|14|TRBV25-1
CASSEQGHNYGYTF
>-|17|TRBV2
CASRGQTQIAGANVLTF
>-|13|TRBV12-3/TRBV12-4
CASSREINSPLHF
>-|14|TRBV6-4
CASSESGAINTQYF
>-|15|TRBV14
CASSWVVGVQETQYF
>-|12|TRBV27
CASSKLGGEAFF
>TRBD1|16|TRBV6-6
CASSYGEGQGVDGYTF
>TRBD1|17|TRBV5-4
CASSLALQGVQGNTIYF
>-|13|TRBV5-5
CASSLGGGQPQHF
>TRBD2|18|TRBV5-1
CASSFTGRSGGAGDTQYF
>TRBD1|16|TRBV5-1
CASSFRGQGDGAEAFF
>-|13|TRBV6-5
CASSWGRYYGYTF
>-|15|TRBV19
CASIGPGRGSEKLFF
>-|13|TRBV12-3/TRBV12-4
CASSRSTREPQHF